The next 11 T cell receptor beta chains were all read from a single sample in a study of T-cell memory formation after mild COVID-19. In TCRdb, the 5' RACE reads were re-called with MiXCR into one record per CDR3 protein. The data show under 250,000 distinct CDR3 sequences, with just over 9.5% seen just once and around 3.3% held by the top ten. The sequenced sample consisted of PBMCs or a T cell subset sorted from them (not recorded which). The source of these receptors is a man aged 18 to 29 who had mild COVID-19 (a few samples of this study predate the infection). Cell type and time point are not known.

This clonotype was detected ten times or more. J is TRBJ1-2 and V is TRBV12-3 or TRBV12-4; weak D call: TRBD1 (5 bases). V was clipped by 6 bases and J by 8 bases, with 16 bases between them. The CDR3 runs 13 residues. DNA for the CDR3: TGTGCCAGCAGGGTCTCCCCTGGGGGGGGCTACACCTTC. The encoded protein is CASRVSPGGGYTF.

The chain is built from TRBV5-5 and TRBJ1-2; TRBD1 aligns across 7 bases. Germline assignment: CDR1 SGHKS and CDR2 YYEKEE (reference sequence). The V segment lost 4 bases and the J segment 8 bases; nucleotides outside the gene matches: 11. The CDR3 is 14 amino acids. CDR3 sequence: CASSLDREPSGYTF. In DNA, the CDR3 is TGTGCCAGCAGCCTCGACAGGGAACCTAGCGGCTACACCTTC. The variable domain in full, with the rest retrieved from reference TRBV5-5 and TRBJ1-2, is DAGVTQSPTHLIKTRGQQVTLRCSPISGHKSVSWYQQVLGQGPQFIFQYYEKEERGRGNFPDRFSARQFPNYSSELNVNALLLGDSALYLCASSLDREPSGYTFGSGTRLTVV.

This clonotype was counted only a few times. CDR3 protein: CSANPQPEAFF. CDR3 in DNA: TGCAGTGCTAACCCCCAGCCTGAAGCTTTCTTT. This chain joins TRBV20-1 and TRBJ1-1; D uncertain. V gave up 4 bases and J gave up 6 bases, with 9 bases separating them. Germline V lookup: CDR1 DFQATT, CDR2 SNEGSKA (reference sequence). The CDR3 loop spans 11 amino acids.

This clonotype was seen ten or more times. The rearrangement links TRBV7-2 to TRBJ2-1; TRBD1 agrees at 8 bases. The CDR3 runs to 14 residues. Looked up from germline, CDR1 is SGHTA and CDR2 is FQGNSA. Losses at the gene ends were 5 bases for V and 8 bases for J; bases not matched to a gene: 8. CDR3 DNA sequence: TGTGCCAGCAGCCCAGACAGGGGTCGCGATGAGCAGTTCTTC. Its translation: CASSPDRGRDEQFF.

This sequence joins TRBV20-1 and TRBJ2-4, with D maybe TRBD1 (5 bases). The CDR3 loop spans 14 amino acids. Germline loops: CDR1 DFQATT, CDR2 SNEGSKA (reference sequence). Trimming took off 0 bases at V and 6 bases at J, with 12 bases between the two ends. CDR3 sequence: CSARDGWQGNIQYF. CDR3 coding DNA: TGCAGTGCTAGAGATGGGTGGCAGGGAAACATTCAGTACTTC.

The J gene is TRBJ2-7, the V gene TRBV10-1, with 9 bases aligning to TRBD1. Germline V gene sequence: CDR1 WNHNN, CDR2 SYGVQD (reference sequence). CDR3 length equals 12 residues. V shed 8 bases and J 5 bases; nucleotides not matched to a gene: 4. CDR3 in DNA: TGCGCCAGCGGGAGACAGGGGGACGAGCAGTACTTC. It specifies CASGRQGDEQYF.

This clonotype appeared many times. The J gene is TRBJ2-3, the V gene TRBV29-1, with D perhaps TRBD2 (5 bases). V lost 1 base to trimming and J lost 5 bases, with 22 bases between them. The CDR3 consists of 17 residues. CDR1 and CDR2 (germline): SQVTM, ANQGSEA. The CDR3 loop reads CSVEGSIETPGIDTQYF. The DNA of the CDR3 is TGCAGCGTTGAAGGTTCCATAGAGACGCCGGGGATAGATACGCAGTATTTT.

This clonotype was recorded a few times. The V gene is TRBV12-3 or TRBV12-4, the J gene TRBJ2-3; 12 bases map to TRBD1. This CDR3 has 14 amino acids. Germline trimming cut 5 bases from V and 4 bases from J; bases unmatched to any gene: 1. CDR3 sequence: CASSGTGGPDTQYF. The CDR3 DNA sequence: TGTGCCAGCAGTGGGACAGGGGGCCCAGATACGCAGTATTTT.

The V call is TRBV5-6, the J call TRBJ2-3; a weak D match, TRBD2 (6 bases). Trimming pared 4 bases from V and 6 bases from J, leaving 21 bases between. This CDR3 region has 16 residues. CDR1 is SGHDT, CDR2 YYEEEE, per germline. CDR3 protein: CASSATGLNFPDTQYF. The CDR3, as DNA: TGTGCCAGCAGCGCAACGGGACTTAACTTTCCCGATACGCAGTATTTT.

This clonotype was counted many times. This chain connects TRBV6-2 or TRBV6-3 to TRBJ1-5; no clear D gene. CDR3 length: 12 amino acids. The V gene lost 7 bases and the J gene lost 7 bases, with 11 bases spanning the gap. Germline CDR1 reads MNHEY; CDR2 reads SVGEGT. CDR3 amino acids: CASKSYRQPQHF. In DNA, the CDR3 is TGTGCCAGCAAAAGTTATAGGCAGCCCCAGCATTTT.

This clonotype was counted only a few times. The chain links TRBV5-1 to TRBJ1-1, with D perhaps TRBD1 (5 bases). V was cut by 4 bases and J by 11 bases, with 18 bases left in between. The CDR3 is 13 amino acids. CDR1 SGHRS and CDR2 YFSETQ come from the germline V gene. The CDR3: CASSPSPGESAFF. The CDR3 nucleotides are TGCGCCAGCAGCCCCTCACCGGGGGAAAGCGCTTTCTTT. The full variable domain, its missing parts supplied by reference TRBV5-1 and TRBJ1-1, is KAGVTQTPRYLIKTRGQQVTLSCSPISGHRSVSWYQQTPGQGLQFLFEYFSETQRNKGNFPGRFSGRQFSNSRSEMNVSTLELGDSALYLCASSPSPGESAFFGQGTRLTVV.